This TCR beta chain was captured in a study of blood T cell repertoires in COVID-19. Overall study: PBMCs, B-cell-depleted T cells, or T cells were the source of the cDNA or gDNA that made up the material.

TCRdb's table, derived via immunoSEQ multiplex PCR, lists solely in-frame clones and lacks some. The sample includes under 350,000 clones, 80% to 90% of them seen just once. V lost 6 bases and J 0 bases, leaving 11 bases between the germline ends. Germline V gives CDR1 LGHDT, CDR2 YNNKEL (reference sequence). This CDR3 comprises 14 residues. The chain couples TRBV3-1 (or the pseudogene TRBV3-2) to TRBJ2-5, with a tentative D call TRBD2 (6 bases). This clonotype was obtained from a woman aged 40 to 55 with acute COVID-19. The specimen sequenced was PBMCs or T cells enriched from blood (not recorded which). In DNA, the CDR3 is TGTGCCAGCAGTCTTCGGGGGTACCAAGAGACCCAGTACTTC. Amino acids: CASSLRGYQETQYF.